This TCR beta chain was recorded in a study of T cell repertoires in cytomegalovirus infection. On the study more broadly: Used in the study were CMV epitopes, some recently identified and HLA-C-restricted, others well-studied and HLA-B-restricted. Indicated by public TCR beta signatures were CMV infection and matching HLA type. Findings of the study overall: CMV-specific HLA-C-restricted TCR beta clonotypes dominated the ex vivo response.

Germline V CDR1 and CDR2: MDHEN, SYDVKM. Between the trimmed V and J ends, which lost 5 bases and 11 bases, there was a span of 13 bases. The CDR3 totals 12 residues. This clonotype was seen more than once but under ten times. What it binds is not known. TCRdb reanalysed the reads using MiXCR and keeps one entry per CDR3 protein. The data show under 850,000 distinct CDR3 sequences, approximately 33% seen once. The chain couples TRBV28 to TRBJ2-1, with D uncertain. Material: cultured PBMCs, obtained from culture after CMV antigen stimulation. This sequence was found in a human donor in good health (CMV status not recorded). Some clones in this sample may be carry-over from other donors' samples. The CDR3 DNA follows: TGTGCCAGCAGTGTTAATGGTAGGAAGCAGTTCTTC. Residues: CASSVNGRKQFF.